The source of this T cell receptor (beta chain) is a study of CD8 T cells in ankylosing spondylitis. Study-wide points: Ankylosing spondylitis blood seemed to carry a telltale TCR beta motif made of eight highly homologous variants. According to the report, clones linked to the disease were significantly enriched in matched synovial fluid samples taken from ankylosing spondylitis patients.

This CDR3 contains 15 residues. V gave up 2 bases and J gave up 10 bases, with 20 bases separating them. From germline, CDR1 is MDHEN and CDR2 SYDVKM. TCRdb itself ran the 5' RACE reads through MiXCR, one entry per CDR3 protein. The data contain 700,000 to 850,000 distinct CDR3 sequences, approximately 10% of them singletons. A note on this clonotype: Its specificity is not known.

The source of this sequence is a male donor with ankylosing spondylitis. Sequenced input: blood, either unsorted or a sorted T cell fraction (not recorded which). The chain has TRBV28 and TRBJ1-2; D possibly corresponds to TRBD1 (6 bases). CDR3 loop: CASSLRRTGTIPYTF. The DNA for the CDR3 is TGTGCCAGCAGTTTACGCAGGACGGGGACAATTCCCTACACCTTC.